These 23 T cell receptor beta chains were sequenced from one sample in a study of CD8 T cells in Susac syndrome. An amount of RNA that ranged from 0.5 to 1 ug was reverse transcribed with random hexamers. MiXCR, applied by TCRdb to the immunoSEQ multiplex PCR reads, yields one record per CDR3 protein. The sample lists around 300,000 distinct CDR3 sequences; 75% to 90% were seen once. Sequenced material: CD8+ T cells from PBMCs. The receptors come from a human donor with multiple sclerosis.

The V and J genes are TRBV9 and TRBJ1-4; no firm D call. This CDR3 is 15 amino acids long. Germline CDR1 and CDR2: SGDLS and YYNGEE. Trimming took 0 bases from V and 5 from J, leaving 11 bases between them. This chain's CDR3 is CASSVGGGENEKLFF. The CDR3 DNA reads TGTGCCAGCAGCGTAGGAGGCGGAGAAAATGAAAAACTGTTTTTT.

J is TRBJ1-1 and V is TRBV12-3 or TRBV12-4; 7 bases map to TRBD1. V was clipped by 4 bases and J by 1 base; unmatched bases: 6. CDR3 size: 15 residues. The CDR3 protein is CASSSSGTANTEAFF. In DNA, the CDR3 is TGTGCCAGCAGTTCTTCCGGGACAGCGAACACTGAAGCTTTCTTT.

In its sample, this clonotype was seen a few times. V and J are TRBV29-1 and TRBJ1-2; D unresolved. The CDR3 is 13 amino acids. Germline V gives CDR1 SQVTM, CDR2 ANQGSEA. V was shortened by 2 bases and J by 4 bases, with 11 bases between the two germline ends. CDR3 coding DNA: TGCAGCGTTGAAATACCCGGGAGCTATGGCTACACCTTC. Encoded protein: CSVEIPGSYGYTF.

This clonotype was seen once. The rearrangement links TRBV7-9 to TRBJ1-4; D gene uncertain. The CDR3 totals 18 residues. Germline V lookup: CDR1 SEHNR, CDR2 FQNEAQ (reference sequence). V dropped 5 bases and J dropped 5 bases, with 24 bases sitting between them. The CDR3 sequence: CASSPSKEWGSRNEKLFF. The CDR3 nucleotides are TGTGCCAGCAGCCCTAGTAAAGAGTGGGGATCCCGGAATGAAAAACTGTTTTTT.

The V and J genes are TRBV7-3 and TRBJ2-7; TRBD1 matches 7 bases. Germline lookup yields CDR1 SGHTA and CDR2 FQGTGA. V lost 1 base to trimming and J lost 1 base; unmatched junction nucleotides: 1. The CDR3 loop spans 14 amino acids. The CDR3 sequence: CASSLRDRSYEQYF. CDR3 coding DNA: TGTGCCAGCAGCTTAAGGGACAGATCCTACGAGCAGTACTTC.

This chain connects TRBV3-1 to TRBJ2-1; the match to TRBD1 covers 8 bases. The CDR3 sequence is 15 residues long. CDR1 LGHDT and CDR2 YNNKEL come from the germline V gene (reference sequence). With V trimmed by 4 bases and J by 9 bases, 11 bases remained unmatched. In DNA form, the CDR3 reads TGTGCCAGCAGCCCGGGACAGGCTATATGGGCTGAGCAGTTCTTC. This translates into CASSPGQAIWAEQFF.

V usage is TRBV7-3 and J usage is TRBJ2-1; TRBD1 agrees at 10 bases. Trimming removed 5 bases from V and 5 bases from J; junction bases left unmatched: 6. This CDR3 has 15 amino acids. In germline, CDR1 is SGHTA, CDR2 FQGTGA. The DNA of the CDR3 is TGTGCCAGCAGCCAAGGGACAGGGGTAAACAATGAGCAGTTCTTC. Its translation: CASSQGTGVNNEQFF.

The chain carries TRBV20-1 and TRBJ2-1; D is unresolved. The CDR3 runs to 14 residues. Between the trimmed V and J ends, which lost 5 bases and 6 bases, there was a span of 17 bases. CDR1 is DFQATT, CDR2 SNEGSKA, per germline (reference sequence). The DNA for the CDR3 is TGCAGTGCTGAGCCAGAGTACCGTCGCAATGAGCAGTTCTTC. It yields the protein CSAEPEYRRNEQFF.

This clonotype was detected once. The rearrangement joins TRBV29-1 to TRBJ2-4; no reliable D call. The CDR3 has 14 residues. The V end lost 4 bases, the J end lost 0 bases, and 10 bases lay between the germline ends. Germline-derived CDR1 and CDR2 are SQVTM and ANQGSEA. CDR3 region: CSVAAASAKNIQYF. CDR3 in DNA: TGCAGCGTTGCGGCGGCCTCAGCCAAAAACATTCAGTACTTC.

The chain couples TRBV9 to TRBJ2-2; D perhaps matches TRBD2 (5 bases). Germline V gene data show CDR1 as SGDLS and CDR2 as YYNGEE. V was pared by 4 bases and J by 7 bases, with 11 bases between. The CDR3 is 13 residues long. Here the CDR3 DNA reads TGTGCCAGCAGCCCACCCCGGGACGGGGAGCTGTTTTTT. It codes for CASSPPRDGELFF.

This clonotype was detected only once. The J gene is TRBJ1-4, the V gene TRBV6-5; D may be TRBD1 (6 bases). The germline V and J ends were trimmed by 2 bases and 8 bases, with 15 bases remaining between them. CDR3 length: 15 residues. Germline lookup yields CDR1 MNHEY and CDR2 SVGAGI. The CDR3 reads CASSYHRVYGEKLFF. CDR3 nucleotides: TGTGCCAGCAGTTACCACAGGGTTTATGGGGAAAAACTGTTTTTT.

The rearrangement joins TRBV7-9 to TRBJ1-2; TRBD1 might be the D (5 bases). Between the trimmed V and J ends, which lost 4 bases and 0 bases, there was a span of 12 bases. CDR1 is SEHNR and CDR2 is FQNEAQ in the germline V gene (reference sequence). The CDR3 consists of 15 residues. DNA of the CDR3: TGTGCCAGCAGCTCTCAGGGAAAAACTAACTATGGCTACACCTTC. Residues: CASSSQGKTNYGYTF.

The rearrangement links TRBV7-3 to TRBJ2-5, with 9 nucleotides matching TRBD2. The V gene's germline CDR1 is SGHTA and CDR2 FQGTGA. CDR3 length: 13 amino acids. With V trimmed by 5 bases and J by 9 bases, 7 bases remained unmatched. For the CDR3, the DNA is TGTGCCAGCAGCCCCCTAGCGGGAAGAGCCCAGTACTTC. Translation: CASSPLAGRAQYF.

CDR3 loop: CASSLPAQGTPTDTQYF. Written as DNA, the CDR3 is TGTGCCAGCAGCCTGCCTGCCCAGGGGACCCCCACAGATACGCAGTATTTT. The genes are TRBV7-9 and TRBJ2-3, with D perhaps matching TRBD1 (6 bases). V dropped 5 bases and J dropped 2 bases, with 20 bases sitting between them. The CDR3 covers 17 residues. The V gene's germline CDR1 is SEHNR and CDR2 FQNEAQ (reference sequence). The full variable domain, with the rest looked up from reference TRBV7-9 and TRBJ2-3, is DTGVSQNPRHKITKRGQNVTFRCDPISEHNRLYWYRQTLGQGPEFLTYFQNEAQLEKSRLLSDRFSAERPKGSFSTLEIQRTEQGDSAMYLCASSLPAQGTPTDTQYFGPGTRLTVL.

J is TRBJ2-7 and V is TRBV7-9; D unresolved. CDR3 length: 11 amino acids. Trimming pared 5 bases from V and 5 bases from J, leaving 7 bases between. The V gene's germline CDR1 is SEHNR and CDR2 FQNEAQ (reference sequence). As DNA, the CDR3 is TGTGCCAGCAGCCGGGCGGACGAGCAGTACTTC. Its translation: CASSRADEQYF.

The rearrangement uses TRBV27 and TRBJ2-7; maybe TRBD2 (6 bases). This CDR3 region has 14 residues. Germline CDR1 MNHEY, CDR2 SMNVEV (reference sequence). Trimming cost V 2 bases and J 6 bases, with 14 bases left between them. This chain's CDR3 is CASSLRGLSGEQYF. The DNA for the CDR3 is TGTGCCAGCAGTTTACGTGGACTATCTGGCGAGCAGTACTTC.

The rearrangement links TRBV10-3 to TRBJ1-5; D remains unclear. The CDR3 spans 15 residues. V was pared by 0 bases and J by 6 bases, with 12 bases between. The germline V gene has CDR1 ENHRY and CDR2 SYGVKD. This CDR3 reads CAISESVAVTQPQHF. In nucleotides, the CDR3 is TGTGCCATCAGTGAGTCGGTAGCAGTCACTCAGCCCCAGCATTTT.

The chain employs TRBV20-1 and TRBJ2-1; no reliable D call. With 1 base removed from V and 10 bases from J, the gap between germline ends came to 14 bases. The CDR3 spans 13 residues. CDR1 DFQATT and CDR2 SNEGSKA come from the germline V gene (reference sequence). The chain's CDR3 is CSARGVPREEQFF. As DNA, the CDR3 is TGCAGTGCTAGAGGGGTCCCCAGAGAGGAGCAGTTCTTC.

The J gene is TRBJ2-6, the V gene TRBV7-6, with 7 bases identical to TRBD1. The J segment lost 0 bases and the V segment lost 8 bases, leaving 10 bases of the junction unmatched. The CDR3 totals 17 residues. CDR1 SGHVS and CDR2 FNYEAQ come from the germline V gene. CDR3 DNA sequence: TGTGCCAGCGGTACAGGGGAACGACTCTCTGGGGCCAACGTCCTGACTTTC. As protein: CASGTGERLSGANVLTF. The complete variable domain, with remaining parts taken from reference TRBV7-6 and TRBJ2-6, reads GAGVSQSPRYKVTKRGQDVALRCDPISGHVSLYWYRQALGQGPEFLTYFNYEAQQDKSGLPNDRFSAERPEGSISTLTIQRTEQRDSAMYRCASGTGERLSGANVLTFGAGSRLTVL.

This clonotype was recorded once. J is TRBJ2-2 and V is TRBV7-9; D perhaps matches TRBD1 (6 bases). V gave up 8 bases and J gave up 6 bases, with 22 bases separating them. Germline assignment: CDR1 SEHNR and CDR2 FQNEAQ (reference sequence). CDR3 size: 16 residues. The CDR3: CASFTGLAGVAGELFF. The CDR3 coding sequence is TGTGCCAGCTTTACAGGCTTGGCAGGGGTGGCCGGGGAGCTGTTTTTT.

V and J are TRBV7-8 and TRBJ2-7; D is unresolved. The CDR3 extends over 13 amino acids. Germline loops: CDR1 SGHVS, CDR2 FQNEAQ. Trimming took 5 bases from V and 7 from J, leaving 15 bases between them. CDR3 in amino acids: CASSTPHSNEQYF. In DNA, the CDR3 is TGTGCCAGCAGCACCCCTCATTCCAATGAGCAGTACTTC.

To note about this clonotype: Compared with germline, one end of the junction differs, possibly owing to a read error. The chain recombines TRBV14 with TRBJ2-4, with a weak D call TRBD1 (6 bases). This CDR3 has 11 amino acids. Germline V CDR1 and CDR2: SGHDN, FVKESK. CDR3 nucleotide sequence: TGTGCCAGCTGCCACAGGGCCATTCAGTACTTC. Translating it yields CASCHRAIQYF.

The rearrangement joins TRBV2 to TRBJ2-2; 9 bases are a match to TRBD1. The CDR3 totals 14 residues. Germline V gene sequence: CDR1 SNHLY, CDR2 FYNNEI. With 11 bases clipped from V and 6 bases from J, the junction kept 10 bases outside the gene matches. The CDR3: CAAQGATGPGELFF. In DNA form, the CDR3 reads TGTGCCGCACAGGGGGCCACAGGTCCCGGGGAGCTGTTTTTT. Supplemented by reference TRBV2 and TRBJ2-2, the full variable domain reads EPEVTQTPSHQVTQMGQEVILRCVPISNHLYFYWYRQILGQKVEFLVSFYNNEISEKSEIFDDQFSVERPDGSNFTLKIRSTKLEDSAMYFCAAQGATGPGELFFGEGSRLTVL.